Listed here are 7 T cell receptor beta chains from one sample, sequenced in a study of blood T cell repertoires in COVID-19. Data came from immunoSEQ multiplex PCR; TCRdb stores just in-frame clones and leaves some out. The table shows about 240,000 clones, with about four fifths occurring only once. The sample consisted of peripheral blood. The source is a woman aged 80 or over with COVID-19, enrolled during active disease.

The J gene is TRBJ2-3, the V gene TRBV18; weak D call: TRBD2 (6 bases). The CDR3 consists of 13 residues. From germline, CDR1 is KGHSH and CDR2 LQKENI. Trimming took off 10 bases at V and 4 bases at J, with 15 bases between the two ends. The CDR3 region has the DNA TGTGCCACCACTATGGCGGGGCCAGATACGCAGTATTTT. It translates to CATTMAGPDTQYF.

J is TRBJ1-3 and V is TRBV30; weak D call: TRBD1 (5 bases). The CDR3 has 14 amino acids. CDR1 is GTSNPN, CDR2 SVGIG, per germline (reference sequence). V lost 8 bases and J lost 0, with 14 bases in between. The DNA for the CDR3 is TGTGCCGGTTCGGGACTCTACTCTGGAAACACCATATATTTT. Translation: CAGSGLYSGNTIYF.

This chain connects TRBV10-3 to TRBJ2-7; D might be TRBD2 (6 bases). V gave up 6 bases and J gave up 0 bases, with 12 bases separating them. The CDR3 length is 14 residues. Germline CDR1 is ENHRY and CDR2 is SYGVKD. DNA for the CDR3: TGTGCCATCAGCTACGGGGGAGGCTCCTACGAGCAGTACTTC. Translating gives CAISYGGGSYEQYF.

This chain connects TRBV19 to TRBJ1-3; D perhaps matches TRBD1 (6 bases). The CDR3 extends over 18 amino acids. The germline CDR1 and CDR2 sequences are LNHDA and SQIVND (reference sequence). V gave up 0 bases and J gave up 2 bases, with 17 bases separating them. CDR3 sequence (DNA): TGTGCCAGTAGTATAGAAGCCCTGGGGGCCGTAGCTGGAAACACCATATATTTT. Amino acids: CASSIEALGAVAGNTIYF.

The rearrangement joins TRBV7-9 to TRBJ1-3; D perhaps matches TRBD1 (5 bases). V lost 5 bases and J lost 0, with 17 bases in between. There are 17 residues in the CDR3. The germline gives CDR1 SEHNR, CDR2 FQNEAQ (reference sequence). This CDR3 reads CASSPGQGLFSGNTIYF. CDR3 coding DNA: TGTGCCAGCAGCCCCGGACAAGGACTATTCTCTGGAAACACCATATATTTT.

The chain joins TRBV5-8 to TRBJ2-5; 11 bases fit TRBD2. The CDR3 contains 16 residues. Germline values: CDR1 SGHTS, CDR2 YDEGEE. V dropped 4 bases and J dropped 1; count of bases not matched to a gene: 6. CDR3 loop: CASSSGLAGAQETQYF. In DNA, the CDR3 is TGTGCCAGCAGCAGCGGACTAGCGGGCGCCCAAGAGACCCAGTACTTC. Based on the CDR3 plus reference TRBV5-8 and TRBJ2-5, the full variable domain is EAGVTQSPTHLIKTRGQQATLRCSPISGHTSVYWYQQALGLGLQFLLWYDEGEERNRGNFPPRFSGRQFPNYSSELNVNALELEDSALYLCASSSGLAGAQETQYFGPGTRLLVL.

The count of this clone is one. This chain links TRBV18 with TRBJ1-5, with D hard to call. Per the germline V gene, CDR1 is KGHSH and CDR2 is LQKENI. V was cut by 3 bases and J by 6 bases, with 15 bases left in between. The CDR3 extends over 15 amino acids. This CDR3 reads CASSPRGGRIQPQHF. The CDR3 bases are TGTGCCAGCTCACCCCGGGGAGGGAGGATTCAGCCCCAGCATTTT.